The 7 T cell receptor beta chains below come from one sample, sequenced in a study of regulatory T cells in long-lasting Graves disease. The sample's time point: newly diagnosed GD, antithyroid drugs for less than 3 months. Extracted PBMC RNA gave rise to the TCR library. Sequencing libraries for TCR beta were prepared with iRepertoire HTBI primers and Arm-PCR of CDR3 regions. TCRdb reprocessed the multiplex PCR reads with MiXCR, giving one entry per CDR3 protein. The profile shows 200,000 to 250,000 distinct CDR3 sequences, about 18% of them singletons. This material consisted of peripheral blood mononuclear cells (PBMCs), taken at new diagnosis, from a patient treated with antithyroid drugs. These receptors came from a female donor with Graves disease.

Comments on this clonotype: It is likely a read error: a sequence one base away is far more abundant. The rearrangement links TRBV10-3 to TRBJ2-3; 9 bases agree with TRBD2. CDR3 length equals 15 residues. Germline V lookup: CDR1 ENHRY, CDR2 SYGVKD. The CDR3 nucleotides read TGTGCCATCAGTGATCCCGGGACTAGCAAAGATACGCAGTATTTT. The encoded protein is CAISDPGTSKDTQYF.

Many counts were recorded for this clonotype. This chain links TRBV2 with TRBJ2-1; TRBD2 matches at 9 bases. The germline V gene encodes CDR1 SNHLY and CDR2 FYNNEI. Losses at the gene ends were 9 bases for V and 7 bases for J; bases not matched to a gene: 10. The CDR3 length is 14 residues. The CDR3 protein is CARSLSGRSNEQFF. CDR3 sequence (DNA): TGTGCCAGGTCCCTGAGCGGGAGGTCTAATGAGCAGTTCTTC.

The chain employs TRBV24-1 and TRBJ2-1; TRBD2 aligns across 7 bases. Germline loops: CDR1 KGHDR, CDR2 SFDVKD. CDR3 length: 16 amino acids. V gave up 0 bases and J gave up 2 bases; unmatched junction bases: 3. The CDR3 DNA sequence: TGTGCCACCAGTGATTTGTCCAGCGGGACCTACAATGAGCAGTTCTTC. It codes for CATSDLSSGTYNEQFF.

The chain uses TRBV2 and TRBJ2-1; perhaps TRBD2 as D (6 bases). The CDR3 length is 18 residues. Looked up from germline, CDR1 is SNHLY and CDR2 is FYNNEI. The V end lost 4 bases, the J end lost 1 base, and 20 bases lay between the germline ends. The CDR3 DNA reads as TGTGCCAGCAGTGCGACTACTCTGGGGAGGAGTTCCTACAATGAGCAGTTCTTC. The encoded protein is CASSATTLGRSSYNEQFF. Filled out from reference TRBV2 and TRBJ2-1, the complete variable domain reads EPEVTQTPSHQVTQMGQEVILRCVPISNHLYFYWYRQILGQKVEFLVSFYNNEISEKSEIFDDQFSVERPDGSNFTLKIRSTKLEDSAMYFCASSATTLGRSSYNEQFFGPGTRLTVL.

The gene calls are TRBV4-2 and TRBJ2-3; 8 bases map to TRBD2. The CDR3 is 16 amino acids. Germline CDR1 reads LGHNA; CDR2 reads YNFKEQ. V shed 8 bases and J 5 bases; nucleotides not matched to a gene: 15. The DNA for the CDR3 is TGTGCCAGCGCGCCAAACAGCGGGAGAAGCGGAGATACGCAGTATTTT. It yields the protein CASAPNSGRSGDTQYF.

This clonotype was seen repeatedly, ten times or more. The rearrangement joins TRBV10-3 to TRBJ1-4, with 9 bases fitting TRBD1. Germline loops: CDR1 ENHRY, CDR2 SYGVKD. The J segment lost 5 bases and the V segment lost 3 bases, leaving 4 bases of the junction unmatched. This CDR3 is built from 15 residues. CDR3 region: CAISDPGQGNEKLFF. CDR3 in DNA: TGTGCCATCAGTGACCCGGGACAGGGAAATGAAAAACTGTTTTTT.

This clonotype was found many times. This rearrangement joins TRBV5-1 to TRBJ2-7; TRBD1 matches 8 bases. The V segment lost 0 bases and the J segment 3 bases; nucleotides outside the gene matches: 5. Germline V CDR1 and CDR2: SGHRS, YFSETQ. The CDR3 covers 15 residues. The CDR3 protein is CASSLGTGPIYEQYF. The CDR3 coding sequence is TGCGCCAGCAGCTTGGGGACAGGGCCAATCTACGAGCAGTACTTC.